These 21 T cell receptor beta chains came from one sample sequenced in a study of graft-versus-host responses after intestinal transplantation. Using immunoSEQ multiplex PCR, the repertoire was profiled, and TCRdb retains in-frame clones only, with some absent. The sample consists of about 120,000 clones, approximately 90% of them appearing once. These receptors are not linked to any known antigen. The sequencing here drew on unstimulated CD4+ T cells sorted from spleen or lymph node cells, taken before intestinal transplant. The receptors here all came from a human donor who received an intestinal transplant.

The chain employs TRBV28 and TRBJ1-5, with D possibly matching TRBD1 (6 bases). The CDR3 totals 15 residues. Germline assignment: CDR1 MDHEN and CDR2 SYDVKM. The V end lost 11 bases, the J end lost 1 base, and 18 bases lay between the germline ends. The CDR3 region has the DNA TGTGCCGGGTCCCCGCCGGGACACAGCAATCAGCCCCAGCATTTT. Its protein product is CAGSPPGHSNQPQHF.

This rearrangement joins TRBV5-1 to TRBJ2-3; 8 nucleotides match TRBD2. The CDR3 is made up of 14 amino acids. V lost 5 bases and J lost 9; bases outside the gene matches: 11. Germline V gene data show CDR1 as SGHRS and CDR2 as YFSETQ. Here the CDR3 DNA reads TGCGCCAGCAGTCCAGGTAGCGGGATAGGCACGCAGTATTTT. Encoded protein: CASSPGSGIGTQYF.

V gene TRBV28 combines with J gene TRBJ2-6; D call uncertain. CDR3 size: 15 residues. Trimming took 5 bases from V and 0 from J, leaving 8 bases between them. The germline V gene encodes CDR1 MDHEN and CDR2 SYDVKM. The CDR3 nucleotides are TGTGCCAGCAGTCCACTTTTCTCTGGGGCCAACGTCCTGACTTTC. This encodes CASSPLFSGANVLTF.

The chain uses TRBV28 and TRBJ2-1; D is ambiguous. V lost 2 bases to trimming and J lost 9 bases, with 8 bases between them. This CDR3 has 12 amino acids. CDR1 is MDHEN and CDR2 is SYDVKM in the germline V gene. The CDR3 DNA reads as TGTGCCAGCAGTTTAAATCAGGCTGAGCAGTTCTTC. Translating it yields CASSLNQAEQFF. Full variable domain (missing parts from reference TRBV28 and TRBJ2-1): DVKVTQSSRYLVKRTGEKVFLECVQDMDHENMFWYRQDPGLGLRLIYFSYDVKMKEKGDIPEGYSVSREKKERFSLILESASTNQTSMYLCASSLNQAEQFFGPGTRLTVL.

V and J are TRBV28 and TRBJ1-5; no definite D call. V gave up 8 bases and J gave up 0 bases, with 11 bases separating them. The CDR3 totals 14 residues. Germline assignment: CDR1 MDHEN and CDR2 SYDVKM. This CDR3 is CASGSGYSNQPQHF. The CDR3 DNA is TGTGCCAGCGGGAGCGGATATAGCAATCAGCCCCAGCATTTT.

This clone was found a few times. This sequence joins TRBV25-1 and TRBJ1-4; 8 bases are shared with TRBD1. CDR1 MGHDK and CDR2 SYGVNS come from the germline V gene. With V trimmed by 1 base and J by 7 bases, 5 bases remained unmatched. This CDR3 has 15 residues. CDR3 protein: CASSEFRTGSEKLFF. Written as DNA, the CDR3 is TGTGCCAGCAGTGAATTTAGGACAGGGAGTGAAAAACTGTTTTTT.

This clone occurred once. This sequence joins TRBV19 and TRBJ2-5, with TRBD1 matching over 9 bases. V shed 8 bases and J 2 bases; nucleotides not matched to a gene: 6. The V gene's germline CDR1 is LNHDA and CDR2 SQIVND (reference sequence). The CDR3 contains 14 residues. CDR3 in DNA: TGTGCCAGTGGACAGGGGTGGGCACAAGAGACCCAGTACTTC. It encodes CASGQGWAQETQYF.

The chain carries TRBV4-3 and TRBJ1-1, with D possibly matching TRBD1 (5 bases). V was cut by 2 bases and J by 9 bases, with 22 bases left in between. The CDR3 has 16 residues. The germline CDR1 and CDR2 sequences are LGHNA and YSLEER. In DNA, the CDR3 is TGCGCCAGCAGCCAAAATTCCGTGGGGCCCGTGAGAAAAGCTTTCTTT. This encodes CASSQNSVGPVRKAFF.

Concerning this clone itself: A read error may produce the germline difference seen at one junction end. V is TRBV2 and J is TRBJ2-7, with TRBD1 identical over 7 bases. The CDR3 consists of 13 residues. CDR1 SNHLY and CDR2 FYNNEI come from the germline V gene. The CDR3, as DNA: TGTGCCAGCAGGGCCACGAGACAGGGCGGTTTGGGCTTC. This translates into CASRATRQGGLGF.

The CDR3, as DNA: TGTGCCAGCAGCTTAGGACAGGGTAGCCGTATCATCTATGGCTACACCTTC. It encodes CASSLGQGSRIIYGYTF. This rearrangement joins TRBV13 to TRBJ1-2; D is possibly TRBD1 (6 bases). The CDR3 contains 17 residues. CDR1 PRHDT and CDR2 FYEKMQ come from the germline V gene (reference sequence). The germline V and J ends were trimmed by 0 bases and 4 bases, with 18 bases remaining between them.

The chain couples TRBV19 to TRBJ2-5; TRBD1 agrees at 7 bases. J was trimmed by 4 bases and V by 4 bases; bases with no gene match: 9. The germline V gene has CDR1 LNHDA and CDR2 SQIVND (reference sequence). This CDR3 has 15 residues. The CDR3 region has the DNA TGTGCCAGTAGTACAAACAGGGGCCCCCCAGAGACCCAGTACTTC. Translated, it gives CASSTNRGPPETQYF.

V usage is TRBV10-1 and J usage is TRBJ2-5; 8 nucleotides match TRBD2. This CDR3 has 19 amino acids. The V segment lost 0 bases and the J segment 1 base; nucleotides outside the gene matches: 13. CDR1 is WNHNN, CDR2 SYGVQD, per germline (reference sequence). The CDR3, as DNA: TGCGCCAGCAGTGAGTCGGTTAGTCGAGCGGGGGACCGCCAAGAGACCCAGTACTTC. This encodes CASSESVSRAGDRQETQYF.

The V and J genes are TRBV6-1 and TRBJ1-5; no clear D. CDR3 size: 15 residues. Per the germline V gene, CDR1 is MNHNS and CDR2 is SASEGT. V lost 0 bases, J lost 8 bases, and 14 bases lay in between. The CDR3 sequence: CASSEAVGTFKPQHF. CDR3 in DNA: TGTGCCAGCAGTGAAGCTGTGGGCACCTTCAAGCCCCAGCATTTT.

The J gene is TRBJ2-7, the V gene TRBV5-1; perhaps TRBD1 as D (5 bases). Germline values: CDR1 SGHRS, CDR2 YFSETQ. V was cut by 0 bases and J by 3 bases, with 13 bases left in between. This CDR3 has 15 residues. The CDR3 reads CASSLAGHLFYEQYF. Written as DNA, the CDR3 is TGCGCCAGCAGCTTGGCCGGACACCTTTTCTACGAGCAGTACTTC.

The CDR3 nucleotides are TGTGCCAGCATCCCGAGGGGGGACAGGGGAACAGATACGCAGTATTTT. Translation: CASIPRGDRGTDTQYF. The gene calls are TRBV6-6 and TRBJ2-3; TRBD1 matches 10 bases. V was pared by 7 bases and J by 3 bases, with 10 bases of the junction left unmatched. Germline V gives CDR1 MNHNY, CDR2 SVGAGI (reference sequence). The CDR3 totals 16 residues.

The chain uses TRBV6-5 and TRBJ1-5; D not certain. CDR1 is MNHEY and CDR2 is SVGAGI in the germline V gene. The CDR3 runs 13 residues. Trimming took 5 bases from V and 4 from J, leaving 9 bases between them. The CDR3 here is CASSRYGNQPQHF. CDR3 nucleotides: TGTGCCAGCAGTAGGTACGGGAATCAGCCCCAGCATTTT.

This clone was found once. The rearrangement links TRBV5-1 to TRBJ2-1; D might be TRBD2 (6 bases). CDR1 is SGHRS, CDR2 YFSETQ, per germline. This CDR3 spans 14 amino acids. V lost 0 bases and J 4 bases, leaving 8 bases between the germline ends. The CDR3 reads CASSLGGDYNEQFF. The CDR3 DNA reads TGCGCCAGCAGCTTGGGGGGGGATTACAATGAGCAGTTCTTC.

The chain combines TRBV28 with TRBJ2-1, with 8 bases matching TRBD2. V gave up 8 bases and J gave up 5 bases; unmatched junction bases: 14. CDR1 and CDR2 (germline): MDHEN, SYDVKM. The CDR3 length is 16 residues. CDR3 coding DNA: TGTGCCAGCCGTCCAACGGTTGGACTAGCCAACAATGAGCAGTTCTTC. Amino acids: CASRPTVGLANNEQFF.

The V gene is TRBV5-8, the J gene TRBJ2-1; D is possibly TRBD1 (6 bases). This CDR3 has 17 residues. Trimming pared 4 bases from V and 0 bases from J, leaving 17 bases between. Germline V CDR1 and CDR2: SGHTS, YDEGEE. The CDR3 DNA sequence: TGTGCCAGCAGCACCGGGACACCTAGGAGCTCCTACAATGAGCAGTTCTTC. The encoded protein is CASSTGTPRSSYNEQFF.

The chain employs TRBV11-3 and TRBJ2-2, with TRBD1 matching over 7 bases. V lost 4 bases, J lost 4 bases, and 3 bases stayed unmatched. This CDR3 has 14 residues. The germline CDR1 and CDR2 sequences are SGHNT and YENEEA. Here the CDR3 reads CASSSDRTTGELFF. The CDR3 DNA follows: TGTGCCAGCAGCTCGGACAGGACCACCGGGGAGCTGTTTTTT. Combining the CDR3 with reference TRBV11-3 and TRBJ2-2 gives the whole variable domain EAGVVQSPRYKIIEKKQPVAFWCNPISGHNTLYWYLQNLGQGPELLIRYENEEAVDDSQLPKDRFSAERLKGVDSTLKIQPAELGDSAVYLCASSSDRTTGELFFGEGSRLTVL.

The chain links TRBV9 to TRBJ2-7, with TRBD1 matching 12 bases. The junction had 17 bases not matched to a gene; V was cut back by 4 bases and J by 3 bases. Germline V gives CDR1 SGDLS, CDR2 YYNGEE. This CDR3 has 19 residues. In DNA form, the CDR3 reads TGTGCCAGCAGCCGATATCCTTCGGGACAGGGGGCAAGAGGCTACGAGCAGTACTTC. Its translation is CASSRYPSGQGARGYEQYF. The entire variable domain, with the rest obtained from reference TRBV9 and TRBJ2-7, is as follows: DSGVTQTPKHLITATGQRVTLRCSPRSGDLSVYWYQQSLDQGLQFLIQYYNGEERAKGNILERFSAQQFPDLHSELNLSSLELGDSALYFCASSRYPSGQGARGYEQYFGPGTRLTVT.